This TCR beta chain comes out of a study of shared clonotypes between healthy human individuals. Sequenced by immunoSEQ multiplex PCR; TCRdb stores in-frame clones only, minus some. The table lists over a million clones, approximately 80% of them singletons. The germline V gene has CDR1 MRHNA and CDR2 SNTAGT. V lost 0 bases to trimming and J lost 1 base; unmatched junction nucleotides: 4. The CDR3 totals 16 residues. The chain recombines TRBV6-4 with TRBJ1-1; 8 bases are shared with TRBD1. The source material was memory CD4+ T cells from PBMCs. Regarding subset: CD45RA-negative fraction. The TCR sequence derives from a man aged 18 to 29 in good health. Some clones in this sample may be carry-over from other donors' samples. The CDR3 loop reads CASSDSPGQGNTEAFF. In nucleotides, the CDR3 is TGTGCCAGCAGTGACTCTCCCGGACAGGGGAACACTGAAGCTTTCTTT.